A selection of T cell receptor beta chains follows, all from one sample in a study of blood T cell repertoires in COVID-19. Clones were read by immunoSEQ multiplex PCR, and TCRdb kept only the in-frame ones, dropping some. Of roughly 140,000 clones listed, 84% are singletons. Sequencing was performed on PBMCs or T cells enriched from blood (not recorded which). The receptor set was obtained from a woman aged 50 to 60 who had been exposed to COVID-19. Both conserved end residues are part of each CDR3. D genes are given only for firm matches. The size field is filled for only some rows; it gives once, few, many or a size class.

TRBJ1-2,16,TRBD1,NA,TRBV6-1,CASSEADRPSRYGYTF,TGTGCCAGCAGTGAAGCGGACAGGCCATCCCGCTATGGCTACACCTTC
TRBJ2-3,14,TRBD2,NA,TRBV27,CASRPSGSPDTQYF,TGTGCCAGCAGACCCAGCGGGAGTCCAGATACGCAGTATTTT
TRBJ1-1,14,TRBD1,NA,TRBV6-2/TRBV6-3,CASSDRGPNTEAFF,TGTGCCAGCAGTGACAGGGGGCCTAACACTGAAGCTTTCTTT
TRBJ2-7,15,NA,NA,TRBV25-1,CASGRDWVSSYEQYF,TGTGCCAGCGGTCGCGACTGGGTCTCGTCCTACGAGCAGTACTTC
TRBJ2-2,14,NA,NA,TRBV9,CASSVGRAAGELFF,TGTGCCAGCAGCGTCGGCAGGGCGGCCGGGGAGCTGTTTTTT
TRBJ2-3,15,TRBD2,NA,TRBV9,CASSAGTSGPDTQYF,TGTGCCAGCAGCGCCGGGACTAGCGGCCCAGATACGCAGTATTTT
TRBJ2-7,17,TRBD2,NA,TRBV5-1,CASSLAGITSATYEQYF,TGCGCCAGCAGCTTGGCCGGGATAACTAGCGCGACCTACGAGCAGTACTTC
TRBJ1-1,14,NA,once,TRBV5-1,CASSLGLQGTEAFF,TGCGCCAGCAGCTTGGGCCTTCAGGGCACTGAAGCTTTCTTT
TRBJ1-5,15,TRBD1,NA,TRBV25-1,CASSKTGGPNQPQHF,TGTGCCAGCAGTAAGACAGGGGGCCCCAATCAGCCCCAGCATTTT
TRBJ2-3,13,TRBD2,NA,TRBV7-7,CASSSPSGDTQYF,TGTGCCAGCAGCTCACCTAGCGGGGATACGCAGTATTTT
TRBJ2-1,15,NA,NA,TRBV7-2,CASSLLGSSYNEQFF,TGTGCCAGCAGCTTACTCGGGAGCTCCTACAATGAGCAGTTCTTC
TRBJ1-1,14,NA,NA,TRBV5-1,CASSLVVDSPEAFF,TGCGCCAGCAGCTTGGTAGTCGACAGCCCTGAAGCTTTCTTT
TRBJ2-7,14,TRBD2,NA,TRBV28,CASRGGGGSYEQYF,TGTGCCAGCCGGGGCGGGGGAGGGTCCTACGAGCAGTACTTC
TRBJ1-2,13,NA,NA,TRBV19,CASTRTEAGGYTF,TGTGCCAGTACCAGAACTGAGGCGGGCGGCTACACCTTC
TRBJ1-3,15,NA,once,TRBV9,CASSVSWTAGNTIYF,TGTGCCAGCAGCGTCAGTTGGACAGCGGGAAACACCATATATTTT
TRBJ2-1,16,TRBD2,NA,TRBV29-1,CSVDDLAGGSYNEQFF,TGCAGCGTTGACGATCTCGCGGGAGGTTCCTACAATGAGCAGTTCTTC
TRBJ2-1,16,TRBD2,NA,TRBV5-1,CASSLGPLAGKGEQFF,TGCGCCAGCAGCTTGGGACCTCTAGCGGGAAAGGGTGAGCAGTTCTTC
TRBJ2-6,13,NA,NA,TRBV5-6,CASQFPGANVLTF,TGTGCCAGCCAGTTTCCGGGGGCCAACGTCCTGACTTTC
TRBJ2-2,14,TRBD2,NA,TRBV9,CASSVTLSGGELFF,TGTGCCAGCAGCGTAACCCTTAGCGGGGGGGAGCTGTTTTTT
TRBJ1-2,15,NA,NA,TRBV4-3,CASSQDVGANYGYTF,TGCGCCAGCAGCCAAGATGTCGGGGCTAACTATGGCTACACCTTC
TRBJ2-7,15,NA,NA,TRBV11-2,CASSLDFQGQYEQYF,TGTGCCAGCAGCTTAGATTTCCAGGGGCAGTACGAGCAGTACTTC
TRBJ2-7,16,TRBD2,NA,TRBV11-2,CASSLSGRLPRPGQYF,TGTGCCAGCAGCTTAAGCGGGAGGCTTCCTCGTCCGGGGCAGTACTTC
TRBJ2-7,12,NA,NA,TRBV6-2/TRBV6-3,CASSYSRYEQYF,TGTGCCAGCAGTTACTCTCGCTACGAGCAGTACTTC
TRBJ2-1,14,TRBD2,NA,TRBV7-9,CASSLMGEGPEQFF,TGTGCCAGCAGCTTAATGGGGGAGGGCCCTGAGCAGTTCTTC
TRBJ2-2,16,TRBD2,NA,TRBV30,CAWSGGLAGVIGELFF,TGTGCCTGGAGTGGGGGACTAGCGGGAGTGATCGGGGAGCTGTTTTTT
TRBJ1-1,14,NA,NA,TRBV5-4,CASSLARAATEAFF,TGTGCCAGCAGCTTGGCGAGAGCGGCGACTGAAGCTTTCTTT
TRBJ2-5,15,TRBD2,NA,TRBV7-8,CASSLGLAGRETQYF,TGTGCCAGCAGCTTAGGACTAGCGGGAAGAGAGACCCAGTACTTC
TRBJ2-1,17,TRBD1,NA,TRBV5-1,CASSFGSRDSYYNEQFF,TGCGCCAGCAGCTTCGGGTCCCGGGACAGTTACTACAATGAGCAGTTCTTC
TRBJ1-2,15,TRBD1,few,TRBV14,CASSQDLGQGNGYTF,TGTGCCAGCAGCCAAGATTTAGGACAGGGGAATGGCTACACCTTC
TRBJ2-7,14,NA,NA,TRBV6-1,CASSEASGLGEQYF,TGTGCCAGCAGTGAAGCGTCTGGACTGGGCGAGCAGTACTTC
TRBJ1-2,13,TRBD1,NA,TRBV27,CASSSQGDYGYTF,TGTGCCAGCAGTTCACAGGGGGACTATGGCTACACCTTC
TRBJ2-2,14,TRBD1,few,TRBV6-5,CASRPQGDTGELFF,TGTGCCAGCAGGCCTCAGGGGGACACCGGGGAGCTGTTTTTT
TRBJ2-5,15,NA,NA,TRBV7-9,CASSLGSRGKETQYF,TGTGCCAGCAGCCTTGGATCGCGGGGCAAAGAGACCCAGTACTTC
TRBJ1-2,14,TRBD1,NA,TRBV19,CASSKPGQDYGYTF,TGTGCCAGTAGTAAACCGGGACAGGATTATGGCTACACCTTC